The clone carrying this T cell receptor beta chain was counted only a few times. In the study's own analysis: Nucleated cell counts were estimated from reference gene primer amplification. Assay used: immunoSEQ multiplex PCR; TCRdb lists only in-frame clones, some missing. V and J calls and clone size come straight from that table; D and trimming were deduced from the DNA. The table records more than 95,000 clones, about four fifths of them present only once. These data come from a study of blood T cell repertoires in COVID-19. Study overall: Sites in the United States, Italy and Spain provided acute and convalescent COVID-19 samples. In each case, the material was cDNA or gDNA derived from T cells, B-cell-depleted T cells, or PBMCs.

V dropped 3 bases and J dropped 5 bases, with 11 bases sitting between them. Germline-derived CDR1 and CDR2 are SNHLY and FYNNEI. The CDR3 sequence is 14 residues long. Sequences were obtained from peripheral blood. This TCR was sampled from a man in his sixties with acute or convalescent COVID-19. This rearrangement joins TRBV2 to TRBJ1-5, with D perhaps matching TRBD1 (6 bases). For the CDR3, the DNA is TGTGCCAGCAGTGAGAACAGGGATGATCAGCCCCAGCATTTT. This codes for CASSENRDDQPQHF. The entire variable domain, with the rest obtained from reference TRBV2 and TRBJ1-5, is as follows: EPEVTQTPSHQVTQMGQEVILRCVPISNHLYFYWYRQILGQKVEFLVSFYNNEISEKSEIFDDQFSVERPDGSNFTLKIRSTKLEDSAMYFCASSENRDDQPQHFGDGTRLSIL.